This T cell receptor (beta chain) was observed in a study of shared clonotypes between healthy human individuals. Whole-study findings and limits: Compared with clonotypes that all four donors shared, non-shared clonotypes had lower generation probabilities. Exclusively blood specimens were collected; tissue repertoires likely differ.

TCRdb keeps only in-frame clones here, not all; method: immunoSEQ multiplex PCR. The sample gives millions of clones, roughly 93% of which show up once; approximately 0.4% is in the top ten. Concerning this clone itself: What it binds is not known. This sample also contains other DNA sequences that code for the same CDR3.

The CDR3 consists of 12 residues. Germline V gene sequence: CDR1 SGHRS, CDR2 YFSETQ. With 0 bases removed from V and 5 bases from J, the gap between germline ends came to 5 bases. Sequencing was carried out using naive CD4+ T cells from PBMCs. Indicated subset: CD45RA+ positively selected. V and J are TRBV5-1 and TRBJ1-2; no definite D call. This receptor was identified in a man between 18 and 29 years old in good health. Some clones in this sample may be carry-over from other donors' samples. The CDR3 DNA reads TGCGCCAGCAGCTTGGAAGGGTATGGCTACACCTTC. It specifies CASSLEGYGYTF. Full variable domain (outside the CDR3, taken from reference TRBV5-1 and TRBJ1-2): KAGVTQTPRYLIKTRGQQVTLSCSPISGHRSVSWYQQTPGQGLQFLFEYFSETQRNKGNFPGRFSGRQFSNSRSEMNVSTLELGDSALYLCASSLEGYGYTFGSGTRLTVV.